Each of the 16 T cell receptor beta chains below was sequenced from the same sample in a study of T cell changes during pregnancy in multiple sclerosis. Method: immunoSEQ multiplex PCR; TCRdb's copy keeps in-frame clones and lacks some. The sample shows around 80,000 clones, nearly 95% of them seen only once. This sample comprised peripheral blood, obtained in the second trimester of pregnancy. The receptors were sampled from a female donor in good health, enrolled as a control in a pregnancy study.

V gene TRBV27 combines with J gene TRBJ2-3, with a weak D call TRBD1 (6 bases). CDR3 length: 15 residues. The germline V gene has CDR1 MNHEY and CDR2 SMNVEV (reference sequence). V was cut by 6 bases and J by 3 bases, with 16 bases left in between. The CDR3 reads CASSPLGGRTDTQYF. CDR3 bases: TGTGCCAGCAGCCCTCTAGGGGGTCGTACAGATACGCAGTATTTT.

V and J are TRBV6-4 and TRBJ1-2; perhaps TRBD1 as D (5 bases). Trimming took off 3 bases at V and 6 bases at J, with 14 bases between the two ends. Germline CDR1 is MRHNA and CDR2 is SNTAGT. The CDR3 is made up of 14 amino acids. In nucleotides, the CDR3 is TGTGCCAGCAGTGAGCGGGGGGACCTAGATGGCTACACCTTC. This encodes CASSERGDLDGYTF.

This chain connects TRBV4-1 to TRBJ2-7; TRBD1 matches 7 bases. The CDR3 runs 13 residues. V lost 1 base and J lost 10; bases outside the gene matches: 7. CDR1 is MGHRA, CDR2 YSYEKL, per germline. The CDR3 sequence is CASSQGDSQTQYF. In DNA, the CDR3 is TGCGCCAGCAGCCAAGGGGACAGTCAAACCCAGTACTTC.

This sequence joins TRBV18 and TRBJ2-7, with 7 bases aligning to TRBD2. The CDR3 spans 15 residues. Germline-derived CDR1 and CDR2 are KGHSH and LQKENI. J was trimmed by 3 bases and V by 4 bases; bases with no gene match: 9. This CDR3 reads CASSRPGLTLYEQYF. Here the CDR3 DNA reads TGTGCCAGCTCACGCCCGGGACTAACCCTCTACGAGCAGTACTTC.

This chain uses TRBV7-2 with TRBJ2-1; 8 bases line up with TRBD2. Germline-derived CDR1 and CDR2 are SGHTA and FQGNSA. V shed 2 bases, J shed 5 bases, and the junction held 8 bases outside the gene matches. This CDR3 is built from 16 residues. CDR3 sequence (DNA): TGTGCCAGCAGCTTACGCCGGGAGGGAATAGACAATGAGCAGTTCTTC. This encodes CASSLRREGIDNEQFF.

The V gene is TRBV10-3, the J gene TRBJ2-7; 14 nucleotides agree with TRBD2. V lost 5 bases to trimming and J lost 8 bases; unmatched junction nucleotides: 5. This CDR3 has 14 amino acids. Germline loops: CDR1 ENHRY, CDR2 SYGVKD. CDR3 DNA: TGTGCCATCAGTCCGGGACTAGCGGGAGTCAAGCAGTACTTC. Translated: CAISPGLAGVKQYF.

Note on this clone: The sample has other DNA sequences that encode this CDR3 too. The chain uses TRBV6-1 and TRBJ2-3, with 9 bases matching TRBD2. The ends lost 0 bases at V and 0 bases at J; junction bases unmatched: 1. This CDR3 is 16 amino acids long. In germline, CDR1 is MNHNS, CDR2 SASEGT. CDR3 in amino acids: CASSEASGSSTDTQYF. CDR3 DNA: TGTGCCAGCAGTGAAGCTAGCGGGAGTAGCACAGATACGCAGTATTTT.

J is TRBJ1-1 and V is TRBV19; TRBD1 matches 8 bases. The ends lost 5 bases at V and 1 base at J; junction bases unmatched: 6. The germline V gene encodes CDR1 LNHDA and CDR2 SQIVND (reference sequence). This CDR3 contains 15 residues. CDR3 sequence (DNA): TGTGCCAGTAGTGCGACAGGGGAAGGGAACACTGAAGCTTTCTTT. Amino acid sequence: CASSATGEGNTEAFF.

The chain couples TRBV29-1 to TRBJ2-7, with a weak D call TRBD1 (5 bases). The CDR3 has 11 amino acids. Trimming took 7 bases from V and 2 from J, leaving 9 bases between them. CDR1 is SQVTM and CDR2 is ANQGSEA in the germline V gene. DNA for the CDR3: TGCAGCGGGAAGACAGCCTACGAGCAGTACTTC. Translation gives CSGKTAYEQYF.

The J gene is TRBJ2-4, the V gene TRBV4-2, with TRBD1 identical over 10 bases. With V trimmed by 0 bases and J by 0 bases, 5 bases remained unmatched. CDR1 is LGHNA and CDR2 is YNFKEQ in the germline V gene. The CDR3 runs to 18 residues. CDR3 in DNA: TGTGCCAGCAGCCAAGATGGGACAGGGGTTCTAGCCAAAAACATTCAGTACTTC. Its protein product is CASSQDGTGVLAKNIQYF.

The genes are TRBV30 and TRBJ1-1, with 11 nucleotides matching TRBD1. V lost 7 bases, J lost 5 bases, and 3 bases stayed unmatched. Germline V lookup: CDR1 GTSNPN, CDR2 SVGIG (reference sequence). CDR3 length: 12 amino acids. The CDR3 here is CAFRDRGTEAFF. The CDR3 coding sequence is TGTGCCTTTCGGGACAGGGGGACTGAAGCTTTCTTT. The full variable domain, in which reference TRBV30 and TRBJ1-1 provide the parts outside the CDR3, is SQTIHQWPATLVQPVGSPLSLECTVEGTSNPNLYWYRQAAGRGLQLLFYSVGIGQISSEVPQNLSASRPQDRQFILSSKKLLLSDSGFYLCAFRDRGTEAFFGQGTRLTVV.

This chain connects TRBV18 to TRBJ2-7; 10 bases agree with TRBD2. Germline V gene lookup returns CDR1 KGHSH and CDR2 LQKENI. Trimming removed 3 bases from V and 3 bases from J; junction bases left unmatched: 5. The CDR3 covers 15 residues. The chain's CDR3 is CASSPPSSGSYEQYF. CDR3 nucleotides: TGTGCCAGCTCACCTCCGTCTAGCGGGAGCTACGAGCAGTACTTC.

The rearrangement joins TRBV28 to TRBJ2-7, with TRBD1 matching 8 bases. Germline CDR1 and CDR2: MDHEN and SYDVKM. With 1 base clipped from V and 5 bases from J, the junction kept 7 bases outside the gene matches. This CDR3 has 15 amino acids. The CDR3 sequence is CASSLSGQGSDEQYF. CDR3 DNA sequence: TGTGCCAGCAGTTTATCTGGACAGGGTAGCGACGAGCAGTACTTC.

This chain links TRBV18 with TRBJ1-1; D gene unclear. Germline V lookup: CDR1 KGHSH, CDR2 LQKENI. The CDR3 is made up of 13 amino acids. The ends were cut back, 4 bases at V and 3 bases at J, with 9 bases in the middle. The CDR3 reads CASSLNRDTEAFF. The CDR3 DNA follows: TGTGCCAGCTCACTTAACAGAGACACTGAAGCTTTCTTT.

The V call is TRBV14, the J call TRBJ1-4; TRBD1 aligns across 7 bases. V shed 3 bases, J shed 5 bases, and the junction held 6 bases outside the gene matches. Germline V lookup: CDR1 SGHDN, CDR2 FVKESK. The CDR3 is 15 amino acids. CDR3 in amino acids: CASSHQLQGNEKLFF. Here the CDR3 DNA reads TGTGCCAGCAGCCACCAACTACAGGGGAATGAAAAACTGTTTTTT.

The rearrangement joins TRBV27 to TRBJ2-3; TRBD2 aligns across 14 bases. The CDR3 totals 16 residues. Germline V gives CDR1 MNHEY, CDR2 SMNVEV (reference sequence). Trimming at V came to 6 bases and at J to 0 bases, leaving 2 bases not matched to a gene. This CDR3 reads CASRRLAGGSTDTQYF. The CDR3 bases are TGTGCCAGCAGAAGACTAGCGGGAGGGAGCACAGATACGCAGTATTTT.